The entry below gives a single T cell receptor (beta chain) sequence along with its context. This entry is derived from a study of blood T cell repertoires in COVID-19. The CDR3 spans 16 residues. J was trimmed by 4 bases and V by 1 base; bases with no gene match: 6. CDR1 is MNHEY, CDR2 SMNVEV, per germline (reference sequence). Repertoires were generated with immunoSEQ multiplex PCR, while TCRdb's copy carries only in-frame clones and drops some. The sample has tens of thousands of clones, 89% seen once; the top ten hold less than 50%. Sequences were obtained from peripheral blood. V gene TRBV27 combines with J gene TRBJ2-3; TRBD2 matches 9 bases. The receptor comes from a woman aged 60 to 75 with COVID-19, enrolled during active disease. This CDR3 is CASSLLGGRAADTQYF. CDR3 DNA: TGTGCCAGCAGTTTATTAGGCGGGAGGGCCGCAGATACGCAGTATTTT.